A single sample gave rise to the 18 T cell receptor beta chains below, sequenced in a study of spatial heterogeneity in lung cancer. The time point here: blood at routine non-recurrence follow-up after resection. Whole RNA, isolated from tumor, nontumor lung or frozen PBMC, was sequenced without prior sorting. TCRdb re-called the 5' RACE reads through MiXCR, storing one row per CDR3 protein. In the table there are about 120,000 distinct CDR3 sequences, 12% of which are singletons. Here the sequenced sample was PBMCs, taken at follow-up. These receptors all stem from a male donor with early-stage non-small cell lung cancer.

This clonotype was recorded once. The junction departs from the called germline gene at one end, perhaps through a read error. The V and J genes are TRBV7-2 and TRBJ2-5; TRBD2 matches 7 bases. The CDR3 covers 12 residues. From germline, CDR1 is SGHTA and CDR2 FQGNSA. CDR3 bases: TGTGTCAGCAGCTTAGAGCGGGGGACCCAGTACTTC. Protein: CVSSLERGTQYF.

This clonotype was recorded a few times. The gene calls are TRBV10-3 and TRBJ2-1; 9 nucleotides agree with TRBD2. Germline-derived CDR1 and CDR2 are ENHRY and SYGVKD. V gave up 0 bases and J gave up 4 bases; unmatched junction bases: 4. This CDR3 comprises 16 residues. The DNA for the CDR3 is TGTGCCATCAGTGAGTCAGAGACTAGCGGATACAATGAGCAGTTCTTC. Its translation: CAISESETSGYNEQFF.

This clonotype appeared many times. The chain combines TRBV20-1 with TRBJ2-1; D remains ambiguous. The germline CDR1 and CDR2 sequences are DFQATT and SNEGSKA (reference sequence). V was trimmed by 0 bases and J by 7 bases, leaving 16 bases between them. This CDR3 has 15 residues. DNA for the CDR3: TGCAGTGCTAGAGAGGAGAGGCTGTATTCAAATGAGCAGTTCTTC. It codes for CSAREERLYSNEQFF.

This clonotype was recorded at least ten times. The chain joins TRBV29-1 to TRBJ1-1, with no clear D. The germline gives CDR1 SQVTM, CDR2 ANQGSEA. The CDR3 runs to 11 residues. V was cut by 4 bases and J by 1 base, with 4 bases left in between. CDR3 DNA sequence: TGCAGCGTTGGGGCGAACACTGAAGCTTTCTTT. This translates into CSVGANTEAFF. Together with reference TRBV29-1 and TRBJ1-1, the CDR3 gives the full variable domain: SAVISQKPSRDICQRGTSLTIQCQVDSQVTMMFWYRQQPGQSLTLIATANQGSEATYESGFVIDKFPISRPNLTFSTLTVSNMSPEDSSIYLCSVGANTEAFFGQGTRLTVV.

In this sample, this clonotype turned up a few times. The rearrangement links TRBV12-3 or TRBV12-4 to TRBJ1-3; possibly TRBD1 for D (6 bases). V lost 5 bases and J lost 7, with 15 bases in between. The CDR3 spans 14 residues. The chain's CDR3 is CASSLRTVYNTIYF. CDR3 nucleotide sequence: TGTGCCAGCAGTCTGCGGACAGTTTATAACACCATATATTTT.

This clonotype was counted between two and nine times. This sequence joins TRBV18 and TRBJ1-5; D may be TRBD1 (5 bases). CDR3 size: 15 residues. Trimming shortened V by 5 bases and J by 0 bases, and 11 bases separated the two germline ends. Germline CDR1 is KGHSH and CDR2 is LQKENI. CDR3 residues: CASSEGAYSNQPQHF. The CDR3 DNA reads TGTGCCAGCTCAGAAGGGGCCTATAGCAATCAGCCCCAGCATTTT.

The chain has TRBV7-9 and TRBJ1-5; D not certain. The ends were cut back, 1 base at V and 5 bases at J, with 6 bases in the middle. The CDR3 totals 13 residues. In germline, CDR1 is SEHNR, CDR2 FQNEAQ (reference sequence). The CDR3 sequence is CASSLGQDQPQHF. CDR3 nucleotide sequence: TGTGCCAGCAGCTTAGGCCAGGATCAGCCCCAGCATTTT.

This clonotype was seen many times. The chain is built from TRBV29-1 and TRBJ2-5, with TRBD1 matching over 9 bases. CDR1 SQVTM and CDR2 ANQGSEA come from the germline V gene. This CDR3 spans 13 amino acids. Trimming cost V 3 bases and J 4 bases; bases outside gene matches: 3. CDR3 in amino acids: CSVDQTGGETQYF. CDR3 DNA sequence: TGCAGCGTTGACCAGACAGGGGGAGAGACCCAGTACTTC.

This clonotype has ten or more counts. The V gene is TRBV15, the J gene TRBJ1-1; D unclear. Germline V gene lookup returns CDR1 LNHNV and CDR2 YYDKDF (reference sequence). CDR3 length: 12 residues. The V gene lost 0 bases and the J gene lost 5 bases, with 4 bases spanning the gap. This CDR3 is CATSRDRTEAFF. CDR3 sequence (DNA): TGTGCCACCAGCAGAGATCGGACTGAAGCTTTCTTT. The variable domain in full, with the rest retrieved from reference TRBV15 and TRBJ1-1, is DAMVIQNPRYQVTQFGKPVTLSCSQTLNHNVMYWYQQKSSQAPKLLFHYYDKDFNNEADTPDNFQSRRPNTSFCFLDIRSPGLGDTAMYLCATSRDRTEAFFGQGTRLTVV.

In its sample, this clonotype was seen a few times. The chain is built from TRBV9 and TRBJ2-7, with a weak D call TRBD1 (6 bases). CDR1 is SGDLS and CDR2 is YYNGEE in the germline V gene. With 0 bases removed from V and 2 bases from J, the gap between germline ends came to 18 bases. The CDR3 has 17 amino acids. CDR3 sequence reads: CASSVEEGHRLPYEQYF. DNA of the CDR3: TGTGCCAGCAGCGTAGAAGAGGGACACCGACTACCCTACGAGCAGTACTTC.

Ten or more counts support this clonotype. This rearrangement joins TRBV2 to TRBJ1-5; TRBD1 agrees at 8 bases. The CDR3 runs to 14 residues. V gave up 3 bases and J gave up 2 bases; unmatched junction bases: 0. In germline, CDR1 is SNHLY, CDR2 FYNNEI. In nucleotides, the CDR3 is TGTGCCAGCAGTGAGACAGGGGGCAATCAGCCCCAGCATTTT. Its protein product is CASSETGGNQPQHF.

This clonotype was recorded at least ten times. The chain links TRBV5-5 to TRBJ1-6; perhaps TRBD1 as D (5 bases). This CDR3 is built from 15 residues. Germline V gives CDR1 SGHKS, CDR2 YYEKEE (reference sequence). The germline V and J ends were trimmed by 4 bases and 5 bases, with 13 bases remaining between them. This CDR3 reads CASSTTATNNSPLHF. The DNA for the CDR3 is TGTGCCAGCAGCACGACAGCTACGAATAATTCACCCCTCCACTTT. Full variable domain (remainder filled in from reference TRBV5-5 and TRBJ1-6): DAGVTQSPTHLIKTRGQQVTLRCSPISGHKSVSWYQQVLGQGPQFIFQYYEKEERGRGNFPDRFSARQFPNYSSELNVNALLLGDSALYLCASSTTATNNSPLHFGNGTRLTVT.

This clonotype was seen only a few times. The V gene is TRBV5-1, the J gene TRBJ2-2; D may match TRBD1 or TRBD2 (5 bases each). Per germline, CDR1 SGHRS and CDR2 YFSETQ. Trimming removed 4 bases at V and 0 bases at J, with 13 bases between. The CDR3 loop spans 16 amino acids. The CDR3 protein is CASSLTWGPNTGELFF. CDR3 DNA: TGCGCCAGCAGCCTAACCTGGGGACCGAACACCGGGGAGCTGTTTTTT. The full variable domain, rest sourced from reference TRBV5-1 and TRBJ2-2, is KAGVTQTPRYLIKTRGQQVTLSCSPISGHRSVSWYQQTPGQGLQFLFEYFSETQRNKGNFPGRFSGRQFSNSRSEMNVSTLELGDSALYLCASSLTWGPNTGELFFGEGSRLTVL.

This clonotype was seen a handful of times. The chain joins TRBV2 to TRBJ2-3; 11 nucleotides line up with TRBD2. This CDR3 region has 17 residues. V lost 4 bases and J lost 6; bases outside the gene matches: 12. The germline V gene has CDR1 SNHLY and CDR2 FYNNEI. DNA for the CDR3: TGTGCCAGCAGTGTTCAACTAGCGGGGGACTCCAGGGATACGCAGTATTTT. It codes for CASSVQLAGDSRDTQYF.

This clonotype was counted between two and nine times. The J gene is TRBJ1-6, the V gene TRBV18; 8 positions agree with TRBD1. CDR1 and CDR2 from the germline V gene are KGHSH and LQKENI. The CDR3 spans 16 residues. Trimming took 6 bases from V and 0 from J; bases not matched to a gene: 4. CDR3 sequence: CASSSTGGSYNSPLHF. The CDR3, as DNA: TGTGCCAGCTCCTCAACAGGGGGCTCCTATAATTCACCCCTCCACTTT.

The sample holds a few counts of this clonotype. The chain joins TRBV3-1 to TRBJ1-2, with 7 bases identical to TRBD1. The CDR3 length is 14 residues. Per the germline V gene, CDR1 is LGHDT and CDR2 is YNNKEL (reference sequence). With V trimmed by 1 base and J by 8 bases, 7 bases remained unmatched. The CDR3 nucleotides read TGTGCCAGCAGCCAAGTTTCCAGGGGGAACGGCTACACCTTC. Translated: CASSQVSRGNGYTF.

At least ten counts were recorded for this clonotype. V and J are TRBV18 and TRBJ2-3; D gene uncertain. The V and J ends lost 0 bases and 1 base respectively, with 2 bases between them. This CDR3 has 13 residues. The germline V gene has CDR1 KGHSH and CDR2 LQKENI. The CDR3 DNA reads TGTGCCAGCTCACCACCGGGCACAGATACGCAGTATTTT. It yields the protein CASSPPGTDTQYF.

Many counts were recorded for this clonotype. The chain is built from TRBV5-6 and TRBJ2-1, with TRBD1 matching over 9 bases. The CDR3 has 13 residues. CDR1 is SGHDT and CDR2 is YYEEEE in the germline V gene. Germline trimming cut 3 bases from V and 10 bases from J; bases unmatched to any gene: 5. CDR3 region: CASSSDRGSEQFF. In DNA form, the CDR3 reads TGTGCCAGCAGCTCCGACAGGGGGAGCGAGCAGTTCTTC.